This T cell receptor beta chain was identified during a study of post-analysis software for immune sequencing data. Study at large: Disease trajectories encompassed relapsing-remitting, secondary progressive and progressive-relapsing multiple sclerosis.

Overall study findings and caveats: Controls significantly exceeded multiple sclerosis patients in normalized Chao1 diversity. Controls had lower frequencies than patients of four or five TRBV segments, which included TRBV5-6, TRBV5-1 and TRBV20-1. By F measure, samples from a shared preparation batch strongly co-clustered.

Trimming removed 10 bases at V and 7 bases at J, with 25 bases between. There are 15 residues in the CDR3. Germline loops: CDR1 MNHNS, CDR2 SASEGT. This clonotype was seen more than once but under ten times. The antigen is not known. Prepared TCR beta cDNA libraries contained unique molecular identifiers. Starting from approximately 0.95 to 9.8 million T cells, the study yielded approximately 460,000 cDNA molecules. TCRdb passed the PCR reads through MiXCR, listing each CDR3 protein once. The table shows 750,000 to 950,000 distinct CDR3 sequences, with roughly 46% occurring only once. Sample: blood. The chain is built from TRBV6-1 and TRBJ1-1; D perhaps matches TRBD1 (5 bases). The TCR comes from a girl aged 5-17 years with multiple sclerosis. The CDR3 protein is CATITLGIGGFEAFF. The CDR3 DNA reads TGTGCCACTATTACTCTCGGGATCGGGGGATTTGAAGCTTTCTTT.